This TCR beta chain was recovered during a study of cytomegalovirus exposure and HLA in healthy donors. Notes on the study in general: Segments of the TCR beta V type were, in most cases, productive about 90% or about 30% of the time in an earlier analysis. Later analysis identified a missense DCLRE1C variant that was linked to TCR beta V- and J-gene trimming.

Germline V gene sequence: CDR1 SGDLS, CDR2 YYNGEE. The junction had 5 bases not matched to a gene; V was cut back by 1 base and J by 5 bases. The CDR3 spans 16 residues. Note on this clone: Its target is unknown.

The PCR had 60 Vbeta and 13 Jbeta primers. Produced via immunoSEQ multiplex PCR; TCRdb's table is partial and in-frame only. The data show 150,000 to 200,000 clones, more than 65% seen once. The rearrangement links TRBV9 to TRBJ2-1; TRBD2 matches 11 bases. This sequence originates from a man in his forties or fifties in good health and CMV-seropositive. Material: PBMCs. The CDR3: CASSVSPGLADNEQFF. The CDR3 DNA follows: TGTGCCAGCAGCGTATCCCCGGGACTAGCGGACAATGAGCAGTTCTTC.